One and the same sample provided the 29 T cell receptor beta chains below, sequenced in a study of blood T cell repertoires in COVID-19. Sequencing was performed with immunoSEQ multiplex PCR; in TCRdb, only in-frame clones are kept and a portion is missing. The table includes under 200,000 clones, 75% to 95% detected once. Sequences were obtained from peripheral blood. The receptors here all came from a man aged 45-65 years with acute or convalescent COVID-19.

The gene calls are TRBV6-1 and TRBJ2-3; TRBD2 might be the D (5 bases). This CDR3 has 15 amino acids. Germline CDR1 is MNHNS and CDR2 is SASEGT. V was clipped by 1 base and J by 0 bases, with 8 bases between them. CDR3 loop: CASSEGTPSTDTQYF. DNA for the CDR3: TGTGCCAGCAGTGAAGGGACTCCTAGCACAGATACGCAGTATTTT.

The gene calls are TRBV5-1 and TRBJ2-7; maybe TRBD2 (5 bases). The CDR3 runs to 13 residues. Trimming cost V 0 bases and J 2 bases, with 6 bases left between them. Germline V gene sequence: CDR1 SGHRS, CDR2 YFSETQ. This CDR3 is CASSLASPYEQYV. The CDR3 DNA follows: TGCGCCAGCAGCTTGGCTAGCCCCTACGAGCAGTACGTC.

This rearrangement joins TRBV6-2 or TRBV6-3 to TRBJ2-7; no clear D gene. CDR3 length equals 12 residues. Germline V gives CDR1 MNHEY, CDR2 SVGEGT. V gave up 4 bases and J gave up 5 bases, with 9 bases separating them. Here the CDR3 DNA reads TGTGCCAGCAGTTCAAGCGCCCACGAGCAGTACTTC. This encodes CASSSSAHEQYF.

The chain has TRBV12-3 or TRBV12-4 and TRBJ1-2; maybe TRBD1 (6 bases). The CDR3 extends over 12 amino acids. Trimming stripped 6 bases from V and 5 bases from J, with 10 bases between. CDR3 sequence reads: CASRGQTYGYTF. DNA of the CDR3: TGTGCCAGCAGAGGACAGACTTATGGCTACACCTTC.

CDR3 sequence: CASSHPGGPTGELFF. CDR3 nucleotides: TGTGCCAGCAGTCACCCCGGGGGGCCCACCGGGGAGCTGTTTTTT. The gene calls are TRBV6-5 and TRBJ2-2; perhaps TRBD2 as D (7 bases). The V end lost 5 bases, the J end lost 4 bases, and 14 bases lay between the germline ends. Per the germline V gene, CDR1 is MNHEY and CDR2 is SVGAGI. The CDR3 length is 15 residues.

This chain joins TRBV2 and TRBJ2-5; TRBD2 is a possible D gene (5 bases). V was pared by 5 bases and J by 1 base, with 8 bases between. Germline loops: CDR1 SNHLY, CDR2 FYNNEI. This CDR3 region has 13 residues. In DNA form, the CDR3 reads TGTGCCAGCAGTTTCCGGGGCCAAGAGACCCAGTACTTC. Residues: CASSFRGQETQYF.

The table lists this clone with a few counts. The J gene is TRBJ2-1, the V gene TRBV5-4; perhaps TRBD1 as D (5 bases). The germline V gene encodes CDR1 SGHNT and CDR2 YYREEE (reference sequence). V lost 0 bases and J 4 bases, leaving 11 bases between the germline ends. The CDR3 is made up of 15 amino acids. CDR3 sequence (DNA): TGTGCCAGCAGCTTGGATCGGCAGGGTTACAATGAGCAGTTCTTC. Translated: CASSLDRQGYNEQFF. Based on the CDR3 plus reference TRBV5-4 and TRBJ2-1, the full variable domain is ETGVTQSPTHLIKTRGQQVTLRCSSQSGHNTVSWYQQALGQGPQFIFQYYREEENGRGNFPPRFSGLQFPNYSSELNVNALELDDSALYLCASSLDRQGYNEQFFGPGTRLTVL.

This clone came up once. Other DNA sequences in this sample translate to the same CDR3. CDR3 DNA: TGCAGCGTCGGGACAGGGACCTACGAGCAGTACTTC. Translation gives CSVGTGTYEQYF. This chain uses TRBV29-1 with TRBJ2-7, with 9 positions matching TRBD1. Germline-derived CDR1 and CDR2 are SQVTM and ANQGSEA. CDR3 length: 12 amino acids. V shed 6 bases, J shed 2 bases, and the junction held 2 bases outside the gene matches.

This clone showed up just once. This rearrangement joins TRBV19 to TRBJ1-5; 9 nucleotides agree with TRBD1. Germline trimming cut 2 bases from V and 1 base from J; bases unmatched to any gene: 3. This CDR3 region has 16 residues. Per the germline V gene, CDR1 is LNHDA and CDR2 is SQIVND (reference sequence). The CDR3 nucleotides are TGTGCCAGTAGTATAATGGGACAGGGCAGCAATCAGCCCCAGCATTTT. Amino acids: CASSIMGQGSNQPQHF.

The CDR3 DNA reads as TGTGCCAGCAGCACGAGACAGGGAAGCTCCTACAATGAGCAGTTCTTC. Translated: CASSTRQGSSYNEQFF. This chain joins TRBV5-5 and TRBJ2-1; 7 bases are a match to TRBD1. CDR3 size: 16 residues. V lost 4 bases and J lost 0; bases outside the gene matches: 7. Looked up from germline, CDR1 is SGHKS and CDR2 is YYEKEE (reference sequence).

The chain links TRBV28 to TRBJ1-5; 11 positions match TRBD1. Germline V gene sequence: CDR1 MDHEN, CDR2 SYDVKM. The CDR3 is made up of 16 amino acids. Germline trimming cut 1 base from V and 6 bases from J; bases unmatched to any gene: 5. The chain's CDR3 is CASSLYWTGGLQPQHF. The CDR3 nucleotides read TGTGCCAGCAGTTTATACTGGACAGGGGGCCTTCAGCCCCAGCATTTT. Full variable domain (outside the CDR3, taken from reference TRBV28 and TRBJ1-5): DVKVTQSSRYLVKRTGEKVFLECVQDMDHENMFWYRQDPGLGLRLIYFSYDVKMKEKGDIPEGYSVSREKKERFSLILESASTNQTSMYLCASSLYWTGGLQPQHFGDGTRLSIL.

The chain couples TRBV27 to TRBJ2-3; D is uncertain. This CDR3 is 15 amino acids long. V was trimmed by 2 bases and J by 0 bases, leaving 9 bases between them. CDR1 MNHEY and CDR2 SMNVEV come from the germline V gene (reference sequence). This CDR3 reads CASSLTPISTDTQYF. The CDR3 nucleotides read TGTGCCAGCAGTTTAACCCCTATCAGCACAGATACGCAGTATTTT.

The V call is TRBV19, the J call TRBJ1-1; D perhaps matches TRBD1 (5 bases). V dropped 1 base and J dropped 7 bases, with 7 bases sitting between them. CDR3 length equals 12 residues. In germline, CDR1 is LNHDA, CDR2 SQIVND (reference sequence). CDR3 sequence: CASSIGTLEAFF. CDR3 bases: TGTGCCAGTAGTATAGGGACACTTGAAGCTTTCTTT.

The chain is built from TRBV18 and TRBJ2-3, with 9 nucleotides matching TRBD2. V shed 0 bases, J shed 4 bases, and the junction held 5 bases outside the gene matches. CDR1 and CDR2 from the germline V gene are KGHSH and LQKENI. The CDR3 has 16 residues. CDR3 loop: CASSPPNSGSADTQYF. In DNA, the CDR3 is TGTGCCAGCTCACCACCGAATAGCGGGAGTGCAGATACGCAGTATTTT.

The V gene is TRBV6-4, the J gene TRBJ2-2; maybe TRBD2 (5 bases). The CDR3 is made up of 14 amino acids. Trimming took off 4 bases at V and 2 bases at J, with 8 bases between the two ends. Germline CDR1 is MRHNA and CDR2 is SNTAGT. The CDR3 DNA reads as TGTGCCAGCAGTGCGGACTTCAACACCGGGGAGCTGTTTTTT. Its translation is CASSADFNTGELFF.

The chain links TRBV15 to TRBJ2-7, with D possibly being TRBD1 (6 bases). Germline V gene lookup returns CDR1 LNHNV and CDR2 YYDKDF (reference sequence). This CDR3 contains 14 residues. Trimming removed 0 bases from V and 2 bases from J, with 8 bases in between. The CDR3 region is CATSRERGTYEQYV. The CDR3 bases are TGTGCCACCAGCAGAGAAAGGGGGACCTACGAGCAGTACGTC.

V usage is TRBV19 and J usage is TRBJ1-5, with 7 bases matching TRBD1. V shed 3 bases, J shed 5 bases, and the junction held 4 bases outside the gene matches. Germline V gene lookup returns CDR1 LNHDA and CDR2 SQIVND (reference sequence). CDR3 size: 14 residues. DNA for the CDR3: TGTGCCAGTAGTATTGGGGGACAGTATCAGCCCCAGCATTTT. Translation gives CASSIGGQYQPQHF.

The chain is built from TRBV3-1 (or the pseudogene TRBV3-2) and TRBJ2-5, with D perhaps matching TRBD2 (7 bases). Germline CDR1 reads LGHDT; CDR2 reads YNNKEL (reference sequence). Trimming took 3 bases from V and 5 from J, leaving 13 bases between them. The CDR3 covers 14 residues. In DNA, the CDR3 is TGTGCCAGCAGCCAGAGGGGGGGGTGGGAGACCCAGTACTTC. Protein sequence: CASSQRGGWETQYF.

The chain is built from TRBV5-1 and TRBJ1-5; 7 bases align to TRBD1. CDR1 SGHRS and CDR2 YFSETQ come from the germline V gene. V trimming: 0 bases; J trimming: 2 bases; junction bases outside the gene matches: 2. The CDR3 covers 15 residues. This CDR3 is CASSLDGQGNQPQHF. The CDR3 DNA reads TGCGCCAGCAGCTTGGACGGACAGGGCAATCAGCCCCAGCATTTT.

V and J are TRBV9 and TRBJ1-1, with 8 bases matching TRBD1. After removal of 3 bases from V and 6 bases from J, the junction contained 7 bases not matched to a gene. The CDR3 loop spans 14 amino acids. Germline loops: CDR1 SGDLS, CDR2 YYNGEE. CDR3 sequence reads: CASSESGQGPEAFF. The CDR3 region has the DNA TGTGCCAGCAGCGAAAGCGGACAGGGTCCTGAAGCTTTCTTT.

The J gene is TRBJ2-3, the V gene TRBV29-1, with 10 positions matching TRBD2. The germline gives CDR1 SQVTM, CDR2 ANQGSEA. This CDR3 region has 17 residues. The V gene end was trimmed by 6 bases and the J gene end by 0 bases; junction bases not matched to a gene: 12. CDR3 bases: TGCAGCGTGGCCGGGACTAGCGAAACCCCTAGCACAGATACGCAGTATTTT. It is translated as CSVAGTSETPSTDTQYF.

The V and J genes are TRBV9 and TRBJ2-1, with 9 bases aligning to TRBD2. CDR1 and CDR2 (germline): SGDLS, YYNGEE. The CDR3 totals 15 residues. J gave up 5 bases and V 0 bases, and 3 bases lay outside the gene matches. The CDR3 protein is CASSVGASGNNEQFF. The CDR3 bases are TGTGCCAGCAGCGTAGGGGCTAGCGGGAACAATGAGCAGTTCTTC.

V gene TRBV30 combines with J gene TRBJ1-2, with 7 bases matching TRBD1. From germline, CDR1 is GTSNPN and CDR2 SVGIG (reference sequence). The V segment lost 0 bases and the J segment 4 bases; nucleotides outside the gene matches: 5. This CDR3 contains 14 residues. The CDR3 coding sequence is TGTGCCTGGAGTGTACGCGGGACAGCCTATGGCTACACCTTC. It codes for CAWSVRGTAYGYTF.

The rearrangement joins TRBV18 to TRBJ2-3; D is possibly TRBD2 (6 bases). V was pared by 2 bases and J by 0 bases, with 9 bases between. The CDR3 totals 15 residues. CDR1 KGHSH and CDR2 LQKENI come from the germline V gene. In DNA form, the CDR3 reads TGTGCCAGCTCACCAGGGGGGTATAGCACAGATACGCAGTATTTT. This gives the protein CASSPGGYSTDTQYF.

This rearrangement joins TRBV12-3 or TRBV12-4 to TRBJ2-7; 13 nucleotides align to TRBD2. The length of the CDR3 is 13 residues. The ends lost 5 bases at V and 7 bases at J; junction bases unmatched: 2. The CDR3 region has the DNA TGTGCCAGCAGTGGGACTAGCGGGAAGGAGCAGTACTTC. Translation gives CASSGTSGKEQYF.

V usage is TRBV10-2 and J usage is TRBJ2-1, with TRBD1 as a possible D gene (7 bases). V was cut by 6 bases and J by 12 bases, with 15 bases left in between. Germline V gene lookup returns CDR1 WSHSY and CDR2 SAAADI. The CDR3 covers 12 residues. The CDR3 DNA reads as TGCGCCAGCAGGAACCAGGGGGGCGGGCAGTTCTTC. Its protein product is CASRNQGGGQFF.

The J gene is TRBJ1-4, the V gene TRBV28; D not certain. Trimming removed 1 base from V and 5 bases from J, with 2 bases in between. In germline, CDR1 is MDHEN, CDR2 SYDVKM. The CDR3 loop spans 12 amino acids. The DNA for the CDR3 is TGTGCCAGCAGTTTATTAAATGAAAAACTGTTTTTT. Protein sequence: CASSLLNEKLFF.

The chain uses TRBV10-3 and TRBJ2-7, with 9 bases identical to TRBD1. With 2 bases clipped from V and 4 bases from J, the junction kept 6 bases outside the gene matches. The germline V gene has CDR1 ENHRY and CDR2 SYGVKD. CDR3 length: 15 residues. The CDR3 is CAISETDRGRYEQYF. The CDR3 DNA is TGTGCCATCAGTGAGACGGACAGGGGAAGGTACGAGCAGTACTTC.

This clone came up once. The chain recombines TRBV7-4 with TRBJ2-1; 7 bases are shared with TRBD2. The junction had 8 bases not matched to a gene; V was cut back by 2 bases and J by 4 bases. CDR1 and CDR2 from the germline V gene are SGHVT and SQSDAQ. The CDR3 runs 16 residues. The CDR3 here is CASSLLAELHYNEQFF. For the CDR3, the DNA is TGTGCCAGCAGCTTACTAGCGGAGTTGCATTACAATGAGCAGTTCTTC.